The clone carrying this T cell receptor (beta chain) has only a few counts. TCR beta CDR3 was amplified by multiplex PCR, first round approximately 9 cycles, 32 V and 13 J primers. TCRdb reprocessed the multiplex PCR reads via MiXCR and lists one record per CDR3 protein. The repertoire includes 12,000 to 15,000 distinct CDR3 sequences, approximately 30% of them detected once, and about 16% sits in the top ten. The data stem from a study of immune heterogeneity within non-small cell lung tumors. As for the study in general: The composition of the tumors was several squamous cell carcinomas, 10 non-squamous carcinomas and 1 not otherwise specified.

TCRs were amplified from roughly 540 ng gDNA of bulk tumor per sample. Several far-apart biopsies were taken per primary tumor during surgery. The study cohort was described as untreated, and its members had newly diagnosed non-small cell lung cancer. They went on to have curative surgery. This CDR3 region has 15 residues. CDR1 is MNHEY, CDR2 SMNVEV, per germline (reference sequence). The J segment lost 7 bases and the V segment lost 5 bases, leaving 13 bases of the junction unmatched. What was sequenced was lung tumor tissue. The gene calls are TRBV27 and TRBJ2-7; 8 bases are a match to TRBD2. This TCR derives from a woman aged 45-65 years with non-small cell lung cancer. The CDR3 bases are TGTGCCAGCAGTCCTATAGCGGGAAAGTTGGTAGAGCAGTACTTC. This gives the protein CASSPIAGKLVEQYF.